The 32 T cell receptor beta chains given below trace back to one sample, sequenced in a study of post-analysis software for immune sequencing data. Study outcomes and limitations: About five TRBV segments, including TRBV5-6, TRBV5-1 and TRBV20-1, were more frequent in patients than controls.

cDNA libraries for TCR beta contained unique molecular identifiers. TCRdb re-called the PCR reads through MiXCR, storing one row per CDR3 protein. The data contain about 680,000 distinct CDR3 sequences, roughly three fifths of them seen just once; the ten biggest clones take up around 11%. The antigens these receptors bind are not known. The material sequenced was blood. All receptors come from a girl aged 2 to 9 with multiple sclerosis.

This chain joins TRBV7-2 and TRBJ2-5; D is perhaps TRBD1 or TRBD2 (7 bases each). The ends were cut back, 7 bases at V and 5 bases at J, with 17 bases in the middle. The CDR3 is 14 residues long. CDR1 is SGHTA, CDR2 FQGNSA, per germline. The CDR3: CASNQGGYGETQYF. The CDR3 nucleotides are TGTGCCAGCAACCAGGGGGGGTACGGGGAGACCCAGTACTTC.

The V call is TRBV20-1, the J call TRBJ2-2; D unresolved. The CDR3 length is 15 residues. The germline V and J ends were trimmed by 3 bases and 0 bases, with 11 bases remaining between them. CDR1 DFQATT and CDR2 SNEGSKA come from the germline V gene (reference sequence). In nucleotides, the CDR3 is TGCAGTGCTAGGGTGACGTCTGCGAACACCGGGGAGCTGTTTTTT. This sequence encodes CSARVTSANTGELFF.

The rearrangement joins TRBV3-1 to TRBJ2-5; TRBD1 matches 10 bases. CDR1 is LGHDT and CDR2 is YNNKEL in the germline V gene (reference sequence). The CDR3 covers 14 residues. Trimming took 6 bases from V and 4 from J; bases not matched to a gene: 5. In DNA, the CDR3 is TGTGCCAGCAGTCGACAGGGGGCCGGAGAGACCCAGTACTTC. It is translated as CASSRQGAGETQYF.

The chain links TRBV10-1 to TRBJ2-3; 9 bases agree with TRBD1. The CDR3 consists of 16 residues. V was pared by 2 bases and J by 2 bases, with 5 bases of the junction left unmatched. CDR1 is WNHNN, CDR2 SYGVQD, per germline (reference sequence). The CDR3 nucleotides read TGCGCCAGCAGTGAGACGGGACAGGGATTCACAGATACGCAGTATTTT. This codes for CASSETGQGFTDTQYF.

The chain uses TRBV20-1 and TRBJ2-3; D gene unclear. The V end was cut by 0 bases, the J end by 10 bases, with 14 bases between. This CDR3 has 13 residues. The germline V gene has CDR1 DFQATT and CDR2 SNEGSKA (reference sequence). Written as DNA, the CDR3 is TGCAGTGCTAGAGATCGGGCGGTGCTAGCGCAGTATTTT. Encoded protein: CSARDRAVLAQYF.

The V gene is TRBV7-2, the J gene TRBJ1-2; D is ambiguous. This CDR3 is 12 amino acids long. The germline CDR1 and CDR2 sequences are SGHTA and FQGNSA. Trimming took 3 bases from V and 8 from J, leaving 10 bases between them. The CDR3 region has the DNA TGTGCCAGCAGCTTTGAACAGTGGGGCTACACCTTC. This codes for CASSFEQWGYTF.

This clonotype came up once. The genes are TRBV4-1 and TRBJ2-1, with TRBD2 identical over 14 bases. Looked up from germline, CDR1 is MGHRA and CDR2 is YSYEKL. The CDR3 consists of 18 residues. Trimming at V came to 0 bases and at J to 6 bases, leaving 7 bases not matched to a gene. The CDR3 region has the DNA TGCGCCAGCAGCCAAGATGGCAGGACTAGCGGGAGGCCCAATGAGCAGTTCTTC. Translated, it gives CASSQDGRTSGRPNEQFF.

J is TRBJ2-5 and V is TRBV5-6; TRBD1 is a possible D gene (5 bases). CDR1 SGHDT and CDR2 YYEEEE come from the germline V gene. V was pared by 4 bases and J by 4 bases, with 17 bases between. The CDR3 has 15 residues. CDR3 region: CASSGRRQSTETQYF. The CDR3 DNA reads TGTGCCAGCAGCGGCCGCAGACAGTCCACAGAGACCCAGTACTTC.

This chain uses TRBV5-6 with TRBJ1-1; D ambiguous. The CDR3 has 15 amino acids. Germline V gene lookup returns CDR1 SGHDT and CDR2 YYEEEE. Trimming removed 2 bases from V and 4 bases from J, with 15 bases in between. CDR3 sequence (DNA): TGTGCCAGCAGCTTAGCTTTGCGGGAACCCACTGAAGCTTTCTTT. Amino acids: CASSLALREPTEAFF.

Worth noting for this clonotype: Compared with germline, one end of the junction differs, possibly owing to a read error. The chain recombines TRBV7-7 with TRBJ2-3; 9 nucleotides align to TRBD2. The germline V gene has CDR1 SSHAT and CDR2 FNYEAQ (reference sequence). The CDR3 extends over 16 amino acids. The CDR3 loop is CASSFQTSGRTDTQYF. CDR3 DNA sequence: TGTGCTAGCAGCTTCCAGACTAGCGGCCGCACAGATACGCAGTATTTT.

This clonotype was observed a handful of times. This chain connects TRBV15 to TRBJ2-1; D ambiguous. The CDR3 consists of 16 residues. V was cut by 3 bases and J by 2 bases, with 14 bases left in between. CDR1 and CDR2 from the germline V gene are LNHNV and YYDKDF (reference sequence). CDR3 DNA: TGTGCCACCAGCAGCAACCCCCTCCGGGCCTACAATGAGCAGTTCTTC. This gives the protein CATSSNPLRAYNEQFF.

The gene calls are TRBV12-3 or TRBV12-4 and TRBJ2-1; no firm D call. The V and J ends lost 6 bases and 9 bases respectively, with 12 bases between them. This CDR3 has 12 amino acids. CDR3 sequence reads: CASRDDTFEQFF. CDR3 bases: TGTGCCAGCAGAGACGACACCTTTGAGCAGTTCTTC.

V gene TRBV20-1 combines with J gene TRBJ1-2; D ambiguous. The ends were cut back, 2 bases at V and 4 bases at J, with 14 bases in the middle. CDR1 and CDR2 from the germline V gene are DFQATT and SNEGSKA (reference sequence). The CDR3 is made up of 14 amino acids. The CDR3 bases are TGCAGTGCTAGACTCGCCGGGGATCCCTATGGCTACACCTTC. As protein: CSARLAGDPYGYTF.

The rearrangement uses TRBV29-1 and TRBJ1-2, with D unclear. Trimming left V 1 base short and J 0 bases short, with 6 bases between. The CDR3 length is 13 residues. Germline-derived CDR1 and CDR2 are SQVTM and ANQGSEA. Here the CDR3 DNA reads TGCAGCGTTGAAGTGGTGGCTAACTATGGCTACACCTTC. It encodes CSVEVVANYGYTF.

The chain uses TRBV6-1 and TRBJ2-4; maybe TRBD1 (6 bases). Trimming removed 6 bases from V and 0 bases from J, with 12 bases in between. This CDR3 comprises 15 residues. Germline V gene lookup returns CDR1 MNHNS and CDR2 SASEGT. The CDR3 protein is CASRPGTLAKNIQYF. CDR3 nucleotide sequence: TGTGCCAGCAGGCCTGGGACATTAGCCAAAAACATTCAGTACTTC.

This clonotype was found a few times. This chain joins TRBV29-1 and TRBJ1-2; D gene ambiguous. This CDR3 is 12 amino acids long. CDR1 and CDR2 (germline): SQVTM, ANQGSEA. V dropped 4 bases and J dropped 2 bases, with 8 bases sitting between them. The CDR3 region has the DNA TGCAGCGTTGCTGACGGCAACTATGGCTACACCTTC. Its translation is CSVADGNYGYTF.

This rearrangement joins TRBV20-1 to TRBJ2-5, with a weak D call TRBD1 (6 bases). V lost 5 bases, J lost 0 bases, and 10 bases lay in between. The CDR3 covers 13 residues. Germline V gene data show CDR1 as DFQATT and CDR2 as SNEGSKA (reference sequence). The CDR3 region has the DNA TGCAGTGCTTTGGGACACTACCAAGAGACCCAGTACTTC. Translating gives CSALGHYQETQYF.

This clonotype was detected only a few times. The V call is TRBV7-2, the J call TRBJ1-5; no reliable D call. Trimming shortened V by 3 bases and J by 7 bases, and 10 bases separated the two germline ends. Germline loops: CDR1 SGHTA, CDR2 FQGNSA. The CDR3 is made up of 13 amino acids. CDR3 sequence (DNA): TGTGCCAGCAGCTTTTTCGAGGCACAGCCCCAGCATTTT. Translating gives CASSFFEAQPQHF.

V is TRBV20-1 and J is TRBJ1-2; tentative D call: TRBD1 (5 bases). Germline V CDR1 and CDR2: DFQATT, SNEGSKA (reference sequence). The V and J ends lost 3 bases and 4 bases respectively, with 15 bases between them. CDR3 length equals 14 residues. The CDR3 sequence: CSARIAGRLYGYTF. The CDR3 DNA reads as TGCAGTGCTAGGATAGCAGGGCGCCTCTATGGCTACACCTTC.

The V and J genes are TRBV27 and TRBJ1-2, with no clear D. V shed 6 bases and J shed 1 base, with 12 bases lying between them. This CDR3 is 14 amino acids long. Germline V lookup: CDR1 MNHEY, CDR2 SMNVEV (reference sequence). CDR3 region: CASRPSPGNYGYTF. For the CDR3, the DNA is TGTGCCAGCAGACCGTCCCCGGGTAACTATGGCTACACCTTC.

The genes are TRBV12-3 or TRBV12-4 and TRBJ1-2; 11 nucleotides match TRBD1. The CDR3 has 13 residues. Losses at the gene ends were 7 bases for V and 7 bases for J; bases not matched to a gene: 5. The DNA for the CDR3 is TGTGCCAGCAACCCTGGGACAGGGGGTGGCTACACCTTC. As protein: CASNPGTGGGYTF.

The table lists this clonotype with a count of one. V and J are TRBV20-1 and TRBJ2-7, with a possible D match to TRBD2 (6 bases). The J call could be wrong; TRBJ2-5 is a better fit for the DNA end. Germline V gene lookup returns CDR1 DFQATT and CDR2 SNEGSKA (reference sequence). The CDR3 is 15 amino acids. The CDR3 sequence: CSARGTGVGRETQYF. CDR3 DNA: TGCAGTGCTAGAGGAACGGGAGTGGGGAGAGAGACCCAGTACTTC.

The chain has TRBV6-5 and TRBJ2-6; D is tentatively TRBD1 or TRBD2 (5 bases each). The CDR3 extends over 14 amino acids. The V and J ends lost 6 bases and 4 bases respectively, with 10 bases between them. Germline V gene sequence: CDR1 MNHEY, CDR2 SVGAGI. Here the CDR3 reads CASRRGAGANVLTF. The CDR3 region has the DNA TGTGCCAGCAGGAGGGGCGCGGGGGCCAACGTCCTGACTTTC.

The chain couples TRBV21-1 to TRBJ2-5; the listed D gene, TRBD1, was not tested against the DNA. TRBV21-1 constitutes a pseudogene. The CDR3 totals 13 residues. The CDR3 sequence is CASSTGGWETQYF. The CDR3 DNA is TGTGCCAGCAGTACAGGGGGGTGGGAGACCCAGTACTTC.

This clonotype was seen more than once but under ten times. The chain joins TRBV9 to TRBJ2-3; D is undetermined. Germline V gene lookup returns CDR1 SGDLS and CDR2 YYNGEE. Trimming stripped 3 bases from V and 3 bases from J, with 5 bases between. The CDR3 is made up of 12 amino acids. CDR3 bases: TGTGCCAGCAGCGATGGAACAGATACGCAGTATTTT. Amino acid sequence: CASSDGTDTQYF.

This clonotype has a single count. The J gene is TRBJ2-2, the V gene TRBV9; D perhaps matches TRBD1 (5 bases). Germline loops: CDR1 SGDLS, CDR2 YYNGEE. The CDR3 spans 14 residues. Deletions cut 1 base from V and 5 bases from J, with 9 bases between. For the CDR3, the DNA is TGTGCCAGCAGCGTAAGACAGAGTACCGGGGAGCTGTTTTTT. Translation: CASSVRQSTGELFF.

This clonotype occurred a few times. This chain links TRBV15 with TRBJ2-3; a possible D gene is TRBD2 (7 bases). Trimming took off 3 bases at V and 9 bases at J, with 19 bases between the two ends. Germline V gene data show CDR1 as LNHNV and CDR2 as YYDKDF (reference sequence). The CDR3 length is 15 residues. CDR3 loop: CATSSGGPQDYTQYF. The CDR3 nucleotides are TGTGCCACCAGCAGCGGGGGGCCCCAGGATTACACGCAGTATTTT.

This clonotype was detected a few times. The rearrangement uses TRBV12-3 or TRBV12-4 and TRBJ2-4; D may correspond to TRBD1 or TRBD2 (6 bases each). This CDR3 contains 17 residues. Trimming pared 7 bases from V and 5 bases from J, leaving 24 bases between. CDR3 nucleotide sequence: TGTGCCAGCACTTTGAGCCAAGGGGGGACGGCGGAAAACATTCAGTACTTC. Its translation is CASTLSQGGTAENIQYF.

This chain uses TRBV6-6 with TRBJ1-2; D is perhaps TRBD1 (6 bases). There are 16 residues in the CDR3. The V end lost 4 bases, the J end lost 2 bases, and 17 bases lay between the germline ends. Germline lookup yields CDR1 MNHNY and CDR2 SVGAGI (reference sequence). CDR3 loop: CASSSPFAQGNYGYTF. The CDR3 DNA reads as TGTGCCAGCAGTTCCCCGTTTGCCCAGGGGAACTATGGCTACACCTTC.

This clonotype was detected once. This chain joins TRBV5-1 and TRBJ2-6; tentatively, D is TRBD2 (5 bases). CDR1 SGHRS and CDR2 YFSETQ come from the germline V gene. Between the trimmed V and J ends, which lost 0 bases and 1 base, there was a span of 8 bases. The CDR3 has 16 amino acids. CDR3 nucleotide sequence: TGCGCCAGCAGCTTGGTCCCGGGGTCTGGGGCCAACGTCCTGACTTTC. This sequence encodes CASSLVPGSGANVLTF.

J is TRBJ2-1 and V is TRBV4-3, with 13 positions matching TRBD2. The V segment lost 0 bases and the J segment 5 bases; nucleotides outside the gene matches: 7. This CDR3 is built from 18 residues. CDR1 and CDR2 from the germline V gene are LGHNA and YSLEER. The CDR3 region is CASSQELAGGTVNNEQFF. The CDR3 DNA sequence: TGCGCCAGCAGCCAAGAACTAGCGGGGGGGACCGTAAACAATGAGCAGTTCTTC.

As DNA, the CDR3 is TGTGCCAGCAGCTTACGTGGACCGGGGGCCCAGTACTTC. Encoded protein: CASSLRGPGAQYF. The genes are TRBV11-2 and TRBJ2-5, with D maybe TRBD2 (6 bases). In germline, CDR1 is SGHAT, CDR2 FQNNGV. This CDR3 has 13 amino acids. V was pared by 2 bases and J by 9 bases, with 13 bases between.